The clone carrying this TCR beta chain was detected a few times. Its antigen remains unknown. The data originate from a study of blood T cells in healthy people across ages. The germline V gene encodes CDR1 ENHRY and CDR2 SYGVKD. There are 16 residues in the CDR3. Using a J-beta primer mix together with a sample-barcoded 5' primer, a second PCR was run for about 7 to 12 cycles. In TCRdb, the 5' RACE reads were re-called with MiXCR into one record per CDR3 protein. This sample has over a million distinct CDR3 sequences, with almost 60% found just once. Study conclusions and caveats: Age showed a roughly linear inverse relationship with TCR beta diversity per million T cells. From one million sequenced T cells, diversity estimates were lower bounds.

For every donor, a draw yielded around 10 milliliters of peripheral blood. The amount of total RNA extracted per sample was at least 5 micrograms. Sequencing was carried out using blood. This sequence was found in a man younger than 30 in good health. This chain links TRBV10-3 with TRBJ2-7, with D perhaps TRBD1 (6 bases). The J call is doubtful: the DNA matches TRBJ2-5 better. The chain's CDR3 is CAISEDTGRRGETQYF. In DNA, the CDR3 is TGTGCCATCAGTGAAGATACAGGGAGAAGGGGAGAGACCCAGTACTTC.